This note documents a single T cell receptor (beta chain) sequence. The antigen it binds to is not known. A read error likely explains this, since a far larger clone differs by one base. Via the germline V gene (reference sequence), CDR1 is SGHAT and CDR2 FQDESV. The CDR3 numbers 13 residues from cysteine through phenylalanine. Only the CDR3 part of the read is kept: 39 bases, read in frame from the first base. The method was multiplex PCR. The reads were generated on an Illumina HiSeq 4000. CDR3 regions were amplified by Arm-PCR with iRepertoire HTBI primers to construct TCR beta libraries. Before sequencing, the PCR products went through gel purification. The original pipeline was this. Gene usage analysis of CDR3 amino acid clonotypes relied on the 55 to 80 TRBV and 15 or so TRBJ segments identified across samples. COPE and FqMerger were used to merge filtered high-quality paired reads into contigs. BLAST was used to align contigs to IMGT TRBV, TRBD and TRBJ reference genes, with CDR3 defined following IMGT. Highly expanded clones were defined as clonotypes with a frequency above 0.1%. Shannon entropy was used to measure repertoire diversity, and the Gini coefficient was used to measure V-J evenness. A clonotype was considered public if more than one individual shared it. TCRdb cleaned the public reads at Q25 with fastp, built clones with MiXCR and kept in-frame beta chains. Every CDR3 protein is listed once, alongside the most common genes and DNA of its rows. Clone size and V and J calls follow TCRdb, not the original study. In this sample the table shows about 470,000 distinct CDR3 sequences, 20% to 25% of which occur a single time. The biggest ten clones account for 6.5% to 9% of the sample.

This specimen belongs to a study of regulatory T cells in long-lasting Graves disease (dated by TCRdb to the early 2020s). A note on the overall study: Persistent Graves' disease was defined as persistently positive TSH receptor autoantibodies together with antithyroid drug treatment for over 5 years. Persistent Graves' disease patients were compared with newly diagnosed Graves' disease patients by peripheral blood TCR sequencing and RNA sequencing. The study was registered as a clinical trial and conducted in China. A total of roughly 35 samples underwent TCR sequencing: about 13 from persistent and approximately 20 from newly diagnosed Graves' disease patients. In the clinical cohort, patients with persistent Graves' disease had used antithyroid drugs for an average of about 9.3 years. Overall study outcomes, separate from this receptor: Compared with newly diagnosed patients, patients with persistent Graves' disease had lower TCR Shannon entropy and fewer highly expanded clones, which suggests clonal expansion. Patients with persistent disease shared more public clonotypes (about 3,000) than newly diagnosed patients did (roughly 970). The small sample size was acknowledged by the authors as a limitation that may reduce accuracy. Only peripheral blood was studied, because thyroid tissue, the primary lesion, was inaccessible. TRBV28, TRBJ1-2 and TRBJ2-5 were preferentially used in persistent disease, while TRBV20-1 and TRBJ2-1 were favored in newly diagnosed disease. Sequencing and analysis were restricted to the TCR beta chain.

The time point label of this sample denotes: persistent/refractory GD, antithyroid drugs over 5 years with positive TRAb. For both TCR sequencing and RNA sequencing, RNA was extracted from PBMCs using TRIzol. The diagnosis of Graves' disease followed American Thyroid Association guidelines. Patients for the study were recruited at an endocrinology department in Xi'an, China. Each patient gave 7.5 to 10 milliliters of peripheral blood, collected in an EDTA anticoagulant tube. PBMCs were isolated by Ficoll Paque Plus density gradient separation without further T cell sorting. An Agilent 2100 Bioanalyzer and agarose gel were used to check RNA quality, and a NanoDrop 2000 was used to measure RNA concentration.

Material: peripheral blood mononuclear cells (PBMCs), obtained when the disease was refractory, from a patient treated with antithyroid drugs. This clonotype originated in a female donor with Graves disease. The sequence links TRBV11-1 to TRBJ1-1; the D gene identity is not certain. This receptor has the CDR3 CASSLGLNTEALF. The DNA sequence follows: TGTGCCAGCAGCTTAGGGCTGAACACTGAAGCTCTCTTT.